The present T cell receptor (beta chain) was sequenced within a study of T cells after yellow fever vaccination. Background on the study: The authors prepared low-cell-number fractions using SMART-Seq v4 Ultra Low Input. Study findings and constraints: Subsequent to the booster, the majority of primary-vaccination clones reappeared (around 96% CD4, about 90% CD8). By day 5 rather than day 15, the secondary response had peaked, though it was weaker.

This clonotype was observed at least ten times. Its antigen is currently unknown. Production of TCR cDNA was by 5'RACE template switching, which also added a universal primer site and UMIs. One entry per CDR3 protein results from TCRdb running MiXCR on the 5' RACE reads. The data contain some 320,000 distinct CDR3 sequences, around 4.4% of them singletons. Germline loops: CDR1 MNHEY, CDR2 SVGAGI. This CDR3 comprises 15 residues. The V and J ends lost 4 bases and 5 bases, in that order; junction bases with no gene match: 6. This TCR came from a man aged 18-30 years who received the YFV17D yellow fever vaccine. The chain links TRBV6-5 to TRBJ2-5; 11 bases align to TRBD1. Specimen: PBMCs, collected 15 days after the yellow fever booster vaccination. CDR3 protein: CASSSRTGGRETQYF. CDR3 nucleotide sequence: TGTGCCAGCAGTTCGAGGACAGGGGGCCGGGAGACCCAGTACTTC.